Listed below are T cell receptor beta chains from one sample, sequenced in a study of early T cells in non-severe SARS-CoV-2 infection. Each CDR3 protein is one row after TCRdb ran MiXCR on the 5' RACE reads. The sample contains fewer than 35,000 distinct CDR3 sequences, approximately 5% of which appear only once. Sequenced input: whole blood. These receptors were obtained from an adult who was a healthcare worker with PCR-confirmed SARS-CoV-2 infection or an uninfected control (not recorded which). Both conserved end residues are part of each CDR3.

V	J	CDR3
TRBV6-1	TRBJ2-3	CASSEADPRF
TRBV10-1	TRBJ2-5	CASSTQGAKTQYF
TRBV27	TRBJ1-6	CASSLDGMVYSPLHF
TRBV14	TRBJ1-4	CASSQGPGGRNEKLFF
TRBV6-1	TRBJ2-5	CASSEERTGGETQYF
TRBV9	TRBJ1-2	CASSVDGVSYGYTF
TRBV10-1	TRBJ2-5	CASRASRSETQYF
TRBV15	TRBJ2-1	CATSRRLAGANEQFF
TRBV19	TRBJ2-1	CASRGRTSLMRDEQFF
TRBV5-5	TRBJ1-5	CASSLEVLGPQHF
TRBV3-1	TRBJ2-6	CASSQEKDFGANVLTF
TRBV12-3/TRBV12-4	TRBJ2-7	CASSPGGGLDEQYF
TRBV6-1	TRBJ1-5	CASSDQGAGNQPQHF
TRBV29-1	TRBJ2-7	CSVQPPGASYEQYF
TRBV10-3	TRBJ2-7	CAISLGLADYEQYF
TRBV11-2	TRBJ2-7	CASSLDLRYEQYF
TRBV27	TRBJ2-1	CASSTSVSSYNEQFF
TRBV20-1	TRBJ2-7	CSASGLAARSEQYF
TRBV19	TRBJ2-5	CASNYSSSLETQYF
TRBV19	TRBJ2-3	CASTAGGAYASTDTQYF
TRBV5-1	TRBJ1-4	CASSLRQVSGEKLFF
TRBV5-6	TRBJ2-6	CASSFRVATSGANVLTF
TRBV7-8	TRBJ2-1	CASSPQRGASPRDNEQFF
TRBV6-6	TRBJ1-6	CASSYPPRDGSPLHF
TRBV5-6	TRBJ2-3	CASSLLGSGGLPPDTQYF
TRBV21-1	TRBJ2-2	CASSKCSTGELFF
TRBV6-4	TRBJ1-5	CASRRSGSNQPQHF
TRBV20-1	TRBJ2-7	CSATPTSGGFEQYF
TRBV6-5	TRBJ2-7	CASSYEGQGDYEQYF
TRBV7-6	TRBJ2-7	CASSLGRDRGDSYEQYF
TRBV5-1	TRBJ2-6	CASSLGREIYSGANVLTF